These 21 T cell receptor beta chains originate from one sample sequenced in a study of human T cells and chemical hapten exposure. MiXCR, applied by TCRdb to the RACE reads, yields one record per CDR3 protein. The sample records 150,000 to 200,000 distinct CDR3 sequences, approximately 14% being singletons. The time point is: patch test 1, 2 weeks after DPC sensitization. Treatment: therapeutic diphenylcyclopropenone sensitization with weekly scalp DPC. The specimen was whole blood, collected in connection with sensitization to the hapten diphenylcyclopropenone (DPC). These receptors were obtained from a woman younger than 45 with alopecia areata. Some clones in this sample may be carry-over from other donors' samples.

This clonotype was counted only a few times. The chain combines TRBV20-1 with TRBJ2-7, with TRBD2 matching over 9 bases. The J segment lost 3 bases and the V segment lost 3 bases, leaving 6 bases of the junction unmatched. The CDR3 is 14 amino acids. Germline-derived CDR1 and CDR2 are DFQATT and SNEGSKA (reference sequence). CDR3 coding DNA: TGCAGTGCTAGGGGACTAGCTACAATCTACGAGCAGTACTTC. Its translation is CSARGLATIYEQYF.

This clonotype was counted many times. The chain joins TRBV13 to TRBJ2-1, with a tentative D call TRBD1 (6 bases). Germline lookup yields CDR1 PRHDT and CDR2 FYEKMQ (reference sequence). The V and J ends lost 5 bases and 9 bases respectively, with 17 bases between them. The CDR3 spans 14 residues. The DNA of the CDR3 is TGTGCCAGCAGCCCCGCAAACAGGGTCCGTGAGCAGTTCTTC. Its translation: CASSPANRVREQFF.

This clonotype was seen repeatedly, ten times or more. The chain couples TRBV28 to TRBJ1-3, with 8 bases that match TRBD1. Trimming at V came to 7 bases and at J to 3 bases, leaving 5 bases not matched to a gene. Looked up from germline, CDR1 is MDHEN and CDR2 is SYDVKM. The CDR3 runs 14 residues. The DNA for the CDR3 is TGTGCCAGCAACTTCAGGGGGCTTGGAAACACCATATATTTT. Translation: CASNFRGLGNTIYF.

Only a few counts were recorded for this clonotype. The V gene is TRBV7-2, the J gene TRBJ1-1; the D gene is possibly TRBD1 (6 bases). CDR1 SGHTA and CDR2 FQGNSA come from the germline V gene. Trimming pared 5 bases from V and 1 base from J, leaving 14 bases between. This CDR3 has 15 residues. CDR3: CASSPPRGRNTEAFF. The CDR3 DNA reads TGTGCCAGCAGCCCCCCGAGGGGGAGGAACACTGAAGCTTTCTTT.

The genes are TRBV6-4 and TRBJ2-1; possibly TRBD2 for D (6 bases). Germline assignment: CDR1 MRHNA and CDR2 SNTAGT. The CDR3 is made up of 15 amino acids. V lost 3 bases and J 6 bases, leaving 15 bases between the germline ends. CDR3 in DNA: TGTGCCAGCAGTGAGGAGGGTACTAGGAGCAATGAGCAGTTCTTC. Translation gives CASSEEGTRSNEQFF.

This chain joins TRBV5-1 and TRBJ1-5; D unclear. The germline V gene has CDR1 SGHRS and CDR2 YFSETQ. The CDR3 loop spans 13 amino acids. Trimming took off 0 bases at V and 4 bases at J, with 5 bases between the two ends. The CDR3 region is CASSLVGNQPQHF. The CDR3 bases are TGCGCCAGCAGCTTGGTGGGGAATCAGCCCCAGCATTTT.

A single count supports this clonotype. V usage is TRBV29-1 and J usage is TRBJ2-5, with D unclear. The germline gives CDR1 SQVTM, CDR2 ANQGSEA. The CDR3 is 9 amino acids. V dropped 6 bases and J dropped 9 bases, with 8 bases sitting between them. In DNA, the CDR3 is TGCAGCGTCGACGATTCCCAGTACTTC. Translated: CSVDDSQYF. The variable domain in full, with the rest retrieved from reference TRBV29-1 and TRBJ2-5, is SAVISQKPSRDICQRGTSLTIQCQVDSQVTMMFWYRQQPGQSLTLIATANQGSEATYESGFVIDKFPISRPNLTFSTLTVSNMSPEDSSIYLCSVDDSQYFGPGTRLLVL.

This clonotype was seen only a few times. This chain connects TRBV20-1 to TRBJ1-6; D gene unclear. The CDR3 has 14 residues. V was trimmed by 4 bases and J by 8 bases, leaving 15 bases between them. CDR1 is DFQATT and CDR2 is SNEGSKA in the germline V gene (reference sequence). The CDR3 sequence is CSANSISGDSPLHF. In nucleotides, the CDR3 is TGCAGTGCTAACAGTATTTCAGGTGATTCACCCCTCCACTTT.

This CDR3 reads CASSRDLINTEAFF. Written as DNA, the CDR3 is TGTGCCAGCAGTCGGGACCTTATTAACACTGAAGCTTTCTTT. J is TRBJ1-1 and V is TRBV12-3 or TRBV12-4, with a possible D match to TRBD1 (5 bases). The CDR3 spans 14 residues. The V end lost 5 bases, the J end lost 2 bases, and 12 bases lay between the germline ends.

J is TRBJ2-1 and V is TRBV6-2 or TRBV6-3; D may correspond to TRBD1 or TRBD2 (5 bases each). The CDR3 has 14 amino acids. The germline gives CDR1 MNHEY, CDR2 SVGEGT. The germline V and J ends were trimmed by 7 bases and 9 bases, with 19 bases remaining between them. Here the CDR3 reads CASNSPGASSEQFF. The CDR3, as DNA: TGTGCCAGCAACTCTCCCGGGGCCTCTAGTGAGCAGTTCTTC.

Only a few counts were recorded for this clonotype. V is TRBV6-6 and J is TRBJ1-2; TRBD1 agrees at 7 bases. Germline CDR1 MNHNY, CDR2 SVGAGI (reference sequence). CDR3 length: 14 amino acids. V lost 5 bases, J lost 5 bases, and 8 bases stayed unmatched. CDR3 residues: CASSIPDRAYGYTF. The CDR3 nucleotides are TGTGCCAGCAGTATTCCCGACAGGGCTTATGGCTACACCTTC.

The genes are TRBV7-2 and TRBJ1-4; D uncertain. Germline values: CDR1 SGHTA, CDR2 FQGNSA. The V gene lost 1 base and the J gene lost 8 bases, with 14 bases spanning the gap. The CDR3 spans 15 residues. The CDR3 sequence: CASSLGPGMDEKLFF. The CDR3 bases are TGTGCCAGCAGCTTAGGCCCCGGGATGGACGAAAAACTGTTTTTT. The variable domain in full, completed from reference TRBV7-2 and TRBJ1-4, reads GAGVSQSPSNKVTEKGKDVELRCDPISGHTALYWYRQSLGQGLEFLIYFQGNSAPDKSGLPSDRFSAERTGGSVSTLTIQRTQQEDSAVYLCASSLGPGMDEKLFFGSGTQLSVL.

The table lists this clonotype with a few counts. This chain uses TRBV6-2 or TRBV6-3 with TRBJ2-5, with D unresolved. Trimming stripped 5 bases from V and 1 base from J, with 5 bases between. This CDR3 comprises 12 residues. Germline V lookup: CDR1 MNHEY, CDR2 SVGEGT. The CDR3 reads CASSRVQETQYF. The DNA for the CDR3 is TGTGCCAGCAGTCGAGTCCAAGAGACCCAGTACTTC.

The chain combines TRBV7-9 with TRBJ2-1; D may be TRBD1 or TRBD2 (5 bases each). The V end was cut by 6 bases, the J end by 3 bases, with 21 bases between. Germline V CDR1 and CDR2: SEHNR, FQNEAQ (reference sequence). This CDR3 is built from 17 residues. CDR3 coding DNA: TGTGCCAGCAGAGATGGGACCCAGCACAAGGGCTACAATGAGCAGTTCTTC. As protein: CASRDGTQHKGYNEQFF.

This clonotype was seen a handful of times. The J gene is TRBJ1-2, the V gene TRBV2, with no clear D. This CDR3 region has 12 residues. Germline CDR1 reads SNHLY; CDR2 reads FYNNEI. With 7 bases removed from V and 13 bases from J, the gap between germline ends came to 19 bases. This chain's CDR3 is CASNDPDKPTTF. The CDR3 DNA reads as TGTGCCAGCAACGACCCAGACAAGCCCACCACCTTC. Complete variable domain (other parts from reference TRBV2 and TRBJ1-2): EPEVTQTPSHQVTQMGQEVILRCVPISNHLYFYWYRQILGQKVEFLVSFYNNEISEKSEIFDDQFSVERPDGSNFTLKIRSTKLEDSAMYFCASNDPDKPTTFGSGTRLTVV.

This clonotype was counted between two and nine times. The rearrangement uses TRBV20-1 and TRBJ2-1, with D perhaps assigned TRBD1 or TRBD2 (5 bases each). The CDR3 runs 14 residues. Trimming cost V 0 bases and J 9 bases, with 15 bases left between them. Germline V CDR1 and CDR2: DFQATT, SNEGSKA (reference sequence). DNA of the CDR3: TGCAGTGCTAGAGACCCCCGTAGGGACGCTGAGCAGTTCTTC. Amino acids: CSARDPRRDAEQFF.

This clonotype was detected a few times. The chain is built from TRBV7-2 and TRBJ2-1, with no clear D. CDR1 is SGHTA and CDR2 is FQGNSA in the germline V gene. V lost 2 bases and J 6 bases, leaving 14 bases between the germline ends. The CDR3 is 15 amino acids. CDR3 in amino acids: CASSLIGDSSNEQFF. In DNA form, the CDR3 reads TGTGCCAGCAGCTTAATAGGAGATTCGAGCAATGAGCAGTTCTTC.

The chain is built from TRBV25-1 and TRBJ1-2; 8 bases match TRBD1. The CDR3 has 13 amino acids. V was clipped by 7 bases and J by 7 bases; unmatched bases: 8. In germline, CDR1 is MGHDK, CDR2 SYGVNS. The DNA of the CDR3 is TGTGCCAGCACCCCAGGGGGCATCGGTGGCTACACCTTC. Amino acids: CASTPGGIGGYTF.

The V call is TRBV6-5, the J call TRBJ2-7; tentatively, D is TRBD2 (6 bases). CDR3 length equals 14 residues. Trimming removed 6 bases from V and 2 bases from J, with 14 bases in between. CDR1 and CDR2 from the germline V gene are MNHEY and SVGAGI. The CDR3 reads CASRRLGETYEQYF. For the CDR3, the DNA is TGTGCCAGCAGGAGACTAGGAGAGACCTACGAGCAGTACTTC.

The chain links TRBV29-1 to TRBJ1-1, with D unclear. The CDR3 contains 12 residues. CDR1 is SQVTM and CDR2 is ANQGSEA in the germline V gene. V was clipped by 4 bases and J by 1 base, with 7 bases between them. The CDR3 bases are TGCAGCGTTGTAAGGCGGAACACTGAAGCTTTCTTT. This translates into CSVVRRNTEAFF.

This clonotype occurred a few times. The rearrangement uses TRBV6-4 and TRBJ2-1; 12 bases line up with TRBD2. The CDR3 is 16 amino acids. V lost 8 bases and J lost 2; bases outside the gene matches: 7. Germline CDR1 is MRHNA and CDR2 is SNTAGT. In DNA, the CDR3 is TGTGCCAGCGCCCGGACTAGCGGGGCCCCCTACAATGAGCAGTTCTTC. This codes for CASARTSGAPYNEQFF.